The 19 T cell receptor beta chains given below trace back to one sample, sequenced in a study of blood T cell repertoires in COVID-19. The data were produced by immunoSEQ multiplex PCR, yet TCRdb's version contains in-frame clones alone and is incomplete. The sample consists of some 130,000 clones, around nine tenths of them appearing once. Source material: peripheral blood. The source is a man in his 70s with active COVID-19.

The chain combines TRBV6-2 or TRBV6-3 with TRBJ1-5, with 8 bases lining up with TRBD1. V was pared by 4 bases and J by 3 bases, with 8 bases of the junction left unmatched. Germline CDR1 and CDR2: MNHEY and SVGEGT. This CDR3 comprises 16 residues. DNA of the CDR3: TGTGCCAGCAGTTCGGACAGGGAAGGGACCAATCAGCCCCAGCATTTT. Its protein is CASSSDREGTNQPQHF.

The gene calls are TRBV7-2 and TRBJ2-5; 9 nucleotides agree with TRBD2. Germline V CDR1 and CDR2: SGHTA, FQGNSA. The CDR3 is 16 amino acids. V shed 4 bases and J 2 bases; nucleotides not matched to a gene: 8. CDR3 in amino acids: CASSSGLAILQETQYF. The CDR3 region has the DNA TGTGCCAGCAGCTCCGGACTAGCGATACTACAAGAGACCCAGTACTTC.

The J gene is TRBJ2-6, the V gene TRBV28; 7 nucleotides line up with TRBD1. In germline, CDR1 is MDHEN, CDR2 SYDVKM. The trim removed 8 bases at V and 0 bases at J, leaving 7 bases unmatched. The CDR3 has 16 residues. CDR3 loop: CASGQASLSGANVLTF. CDR3 bases: TGTGCCAGCGGACAGGCTTCCCTCTCTGGGGCCAACGTCCTGACTTTC.

A single count supports this clone. The chain couples TRBV6-5 to TRBJ1-2; the D gene is possibly TRBD1 (6 bases). From germline, CDR1 is MNHEY and CDR2 SVGAGI. V lost 5 bases and J lost 4, with 14 bases in between. The CDR3 loop spans 14 amino acids. In nucleotides, the CDR3 is TGTGCCAGCAGTCGTACAGGGAGCCTCTATGGCTACACCTTC. It yields the protein CASSRTGSLYGYTF.

This chain uses TRBV12-3 or TRBV12-4 with TRBJ1-5, with D unclear. The CDR3 extends over 13 amino acids. The germline V and J ends were trimmed by 3 bases and 3 bases, with 6 bases remaining between them. CDR3 sequence (DNA): TGTGCCAGCAGTTTGGGCGCCAATCAGCCCCAGCATTTT. Protein product: CASSLGANQPQHF.

This rearrangement joins TRBV7-9 to TRBJ2-3; 9 bases map to TRBD2. Trimming removed 4 bases from V and 6 bases from J; junction bases left unmatched: 5. The germline CDR1 and CDR2 sequences are SEHNR and FQNEAQ (reference sequence). This CDR3 is built from 14 residues. The chain's CDR3 is CASSSGLASDTQYF. In DNA, the CDR3 is TGTGCCAGCAGCTCCGGACTAGCGAGCGATACGCAGTATTTT. The complete variable domain, with remaining parts taken from reference TRBV7-9 and TRBJ2-3, reads DTGVSQNPRHKITKRGQNVTFRCDPISEHNRLYWYRQTLGQGPEFLTYFQNEAQLEKSRLLSDRFSAERPKGSFSTLEIQRTEQGDSAMYLCASSSGLASDTQYFGPGTRLTVL.

The chain uses TRBV6-5 and TRBJ2-3; 7 positions agree with TRBD1. CDR1 is MNHEY and CDR2 is SVGAGI in the germline V gene. The length of the CDR3 is 15 residues. After removal of 6 bases from V and 7 bases from J, the junction contained 13 bases not matched to a gene. CDR3 protein: CASRGRQGTTNTQYF. The CDR3, as DNA: TGTGCCAGCAGGGGAAGACAGGGAACGACAAATACGCAGTATTTT.

The chain has TRBV6-5 and TRBJ1-2; possibly TRBD1 for D (6 bases). CDR3 length: 12 amino acids. Germline V CDR1 and CDR2: MNHEY, SVGAGI. Deletions cut 4 bases from V and 8 bases from J, with 11 bases between. The DNA of the CDR3 is TGTGCCAGCAGTTTACAGGGTTGGGGCTACACCTTC. Amino acids: CASSLQGWGYTF.

V is TRBV3-1 (or the pseudogene TRBV3-2) and J is TRBJ2-1; weak D call: TRBD2 (5 bases). Trimming left V 3 bases short and J 0 bases short, with 9 bases between. Germline V CDR1 and CDR2: LGHDT, YNNKEL (reference sequence). CDR3 size: 15 residues. CDR3 residues: CASSHRGYSYNEQFF. CDR3 bases: TGTGCCAGCAGCCACAGAGGGTACTCCTACAATGAGCAGTTCTTC.

This sequence joins TRBV12-5 and TRBJ2-2; D uncertain. The CDR3 loop spans 12 amino acids. V was pared by 5 bases and J by 6 bases, with 7 bases between. The germline gives CDR1 LGHNT, CDR2 FRNRAP. CDR3 nucleotides: TGTGCTAGTGGTGACAATGCCGGGGAGCTGTTTTTT. It yields the protein CASGDNAGELFF.

CDR3 sequence reads: CASSLASSGGSSYNEQFF. The CDR3 DNA sequence: TGTGCCAGCAGCTTGGCTTCTAGCGGAGGAAGCTCCTACAATGAGCAGTTCTTC. J is TRBJ2-1 and V is TRBV5-6; 7 bases map to TRBD2. V lost 0 bases and J lost 0; bases outside the gene matches: 9. The CDR3 extends over 18 amino acids. CDR1 and CDR2 from the germline V gene are SGHDT and YYEEEE.

The chain combines TRBV28 with TRBJ1-1; no clear D gene. CDR1 is MDHEN and CDR2 is SYDVKM in the germline V gene. The length of the CDR3 is 12 residues. V lost 6 bases and J 5 bases, leaving 10 bases between the germline ends. The chain's CDR3 is CASSLPGTEAFF. CDR3 in DNA: TGTGCCAGCAGCCTTCCGGGGACTGAAGCTTTCTTT.

Note on this clone: Within the sample, other DNA sequences also encode this same CDR3. This rearrangement joins TRBV3-1 (or the pseudogene TRBV3-2) to TRBJ2-1; 7 bases line up with TRBD2. Germline V gene sequence: CDR1 LGHDT, CDR2 YNNKEL (reference sequence). The CDR3 runs 15 residues. With V trimmed by 4 bases and J by 4 bases, 7 bases remained unmatched. The CDR3 DNA reads TGTGCCAGCAGCCTGGGAGCGGGGTCTTACAATGAGCAGTTCTTC. It is translated as CASSLGAGSYNEQFF.

V usage is TRBV29-1 and J usage is TRBJ2-2, with D hard to call. In germline, CDR1 is SQVTM, CDR2 ANQGSEA. V dropped 3 bases and J dropped 4 bases, with 6 bases sitting between them. The CDR3 contains 12 residues. Here the CDR3 reads CSVDFLTGELFF. The DNA of the CDR3 is TGCAGCGTTGACTTCCTCACCGGGGAGCTGTTTTTT.

V gene TRBV4-2 combines with J gene TRBJ2-1; 8 positions agree with TRBD2. V trimming: 4 bases; J trimming: 7 bases; junction bases outside the gene matches: 18. Germline CDR1 LGHNA, CDR2 YNFKEQ. There are 18 residues in the CDR3. Here the CDR3 reads CASSPRGGRGTGANEQFF. The CDR3 DNA is TGTGCCAGCAGCCCCCGGGGGGGGCGCGGGACGGGGGCGAATGAGCAGTTCTTC.

The V and J genes are TRBV7-7 and TRBJ2-3; maybe TRBD1 (6 bases). Germline assignment: CDR1 SSHAT and CDR2 FNYEAQ (reference sequence). The CDR3 is made up of 13 amino acids. The V end was cut by 2 bases, the J end by 8 bases, with 11 bases between. The chain's CDR3 is CASSLRGSGTQYF. The CDR3 coding sequence is TGTGCCAGCAGCTTAAGGGGGTCGGGTACGCAGTATTTT.

On this clone itself: Its ends do not fully match the called genes, so a read error is possible. J is TRBJ2-3 and V is TRBV7-7; perhaps TRBD1 as D (6 bases). Germline assignment: CDR1 SSHAT and CDR2 FNYEAQ (reference sequence). The CDR3 covers 15 residues. This CDR3 is CASSLAGTSTDTQYF. In DNA form, the CDR3 reads TGTGCTAGCAGCTTAGCCGGGACAAGTACAGATACGCAGTATTTT. Full variable domain (rest looked up from reference TRBV7-7 and TRBJ2-3): GAGVSQSPRYKVTKRGQDVTLRCDPISSHATLYWYQQALGQGPEFLTYFNYEAQPDKSGLPSDRFSAERPEGSISTLTIQRTEQRDSAMYRCASSLAGTSTDTQYFGPGTRLTVL.

The V and J genes are TRBV14 and TRBJ1-3, with a weak D call TRBD1 (6 bases). Germline V CDR1 and CDR2: SGHDN, FVKESK. The CDR3 is made up of 14 amino acids. The CDR3 reads CAGDTESSGNTIYF. In nucleotides, the CDR3 is TGTGCAGGGGACACCGAGAGCTCTGGAAACACCATATATTTT.

V usage is TRBV3-1 (or the pseudogene TRBV3-2) and J usage is TRBJ1-6; 7 bases fit TRBD1. V shed 0 bases and J 10 bases; nucleotides not matched to a gene: 6. The CDR3 is made up of 15 amino acids. Germline V gives CDR1 LGHDT, CDR2 YNNKEL (reference sequence). Here the CDR3 reads CASSQEGRGRSPLHF. The CDR3, as DNA: TGTGCCAGCAGCCAAGAGGGCAGGGGGAGGTCACCCCTCCACTTT.